This TCR beta chain was profiled in a study of OX40 agonist ivuxolimab in advanced cancers. Study-level information: Prior anti-PD-1, anti-PD-L1 or anti-CTLA-4 therapy did not bar entry, and approximately 40% had some.

Some clones are missing from TCRdb's copy, which holds only in-frame ones; the method was immunoSEQ multiplex PCR. The table lists approximately 68,000 clones, around 90% of them singletons, with 8% to 10% in the top ten. Any history of autoimmune disease or systemic immunosuppression disqualified patients. The CDR3 runs 12 residues. Germline loops: CDR1 SGDLS, CDR2 YYNGEE. V lost 0 bases and J lost 11, with 11 bases in between. The chain couples TRBV9 to TRBJ1-1, with D perhaps TRBD1 (5 bases). The sequence was obtained from an adult with an advanced solid tumor such as melanoma, head and neck, liver or kidney cancer. Sequencing was performed on CD4+ or CD8+ T cells sorted from blood, taken in a trial of the OX40 agonist ivuxolimab. CDR3 nucleotides: TGTGCCAGCAGCGTAGGCGCAGGGAAGGCTTTCTTT. It encodes CASSVGAGKAFF.